Listed below are T cell receptor beta chains from one sample, sequenced in a study of T cell repertoires in cytomegalovirus infection. One entry per CDR3 protein, called by TCRdb with MiXCR from the reads. The sample yields 250,000 to 300,000 distinct CDR3 sequences, approximately 22% seen once. No antigen has been identified for these receptors. The sequencing here drew on cultured PBMCs, taken from culture after CMV antigen stimulation. The receptors come from a human donor in good health (CMV status not recorded). Some clones in this sample may be carry-over from other donors' samples. CDR3s include the opening cysteine and the closing phenylalanine or tryptophan. Fields, in order: D gene, V gene, J gene, clone size, CDR3 length, CDR3 protein, CDR3 DNA. D genes are given only for firm matches. Rows give clone size only sometimes, using once, few, many, or a class for an expanded clone.

>NA|TRBV7-6|TRBJ2-3|many|17
CASSLGSGILRPDTQYF
TGTGCCAGCAGCTTAGGATCCGGGATTCTACGACCAGATACGCAGTATTTT
>TRBD2|TRBV20-1|TRBJ2-5|NA|16
CSARDWTSGTPETQYF
TGCAGTGCTAGAGACTGGACTAGCGGGACCCCCGAGACCCAGTACTTC
>TRBD1|TRBV27|TRBJ2-7|NA|14
CASSPGTGGAMQYF
TGTGCCAGCAGTCCCGGGACAGGGGGCGCGATGCAGTACTTC
>NA|TRBV5-1|TRBJ1-1|NA|14
CASGVRDLNTEAFF
TGCGCCAGTGGGGTTAGGGATCTGAACACTGAAGCTTTCTTT
>NA|TRBV7-6|TRBJ2-7|many|12
CASSSLLHEQYF
TGTGCCAGCAGCTCGCTACTCCACGAGCAGTACTTC
>TRBD2|TRBV4-3|TRBJ2-1|few|16
CASSQEYEGGRARYSF
TGCGCCAGCAGCCAAGAATATGAGGGCGGGAGGGCCCGTTATTCCTTC
>TRBD2|TRBV7-4|TRBJ2-1|NA|14
CASSPIAGSDEQFF
TGTGCCAGCAGTCCAATAGCGGGAAGCGATGAGCAGTTCTTC
>TRBD1|TRBV7-9|TRBJ1-5|many|15
CASSPGGQGNQPQHF
TGTGCCAGCAGCCCCGGGGGACAGGGGAATCAGCCCCAGCATTTT
>NA|TRBV19|TRBJ2-3|few|13
CASSIPMGDTQYF
TGTGCCAGTAGTATACCAATGGGGGATACGCAGTATTTT
>TRBD1|TRBV28|TRBJ1-5|few|18
CASSLQGSTQPSNQPQHF
TGTGCCAGCAGCCTACAGGGGTCCACACAACCTAGCAATCAGCCCCAGCATTTT
>NA|TRBV7-8|TRBJ2-1|NA|16
CASSLKTRSSYNEQFF
TGTGCCAGCAGCTTAAAGACCAGAAGCTCCTACAATGAGCAGTTCTTC
>TRBD1|TRBV6-1|TRBJ2-5|NA|16
CASRLQTGISSETQYF
TGTGCCAGCAGATTACAGACAGGGATATCTTCAGAGACCCAGTACTTC
>TRBD1|TRBV7-9|TRBJ2-3|many|17
CASSSVTGSGSRDTQYF
TGTGCCAGCAGCTCAGTGACAGGGTCAGGTTCAAGAGATACGCAGTATTTT
>NA|TRBV7-2|TRBJ2-5|many|17
CASSLIGPRRPRETQYF
TGTGCCAGCAGCTTAATAGGACCACGTCGCCCGCGAGAGACCCAGTACTTC
>NA|TRBV20-1|TRBJ1-3|few|14
CSAAQATDRNTIYF
TGCAGTGCTGCACAGGCTACAGACCGAAACACCATATATTTT
>NA|TRBV5-8|TRBJ2-7|NA|16
CASSLEFGGTPYEQYF
TGTGCCAGCAGCTTGGAATTCGGGGGAACCCCCTACGAGCAGTACTTC
>NA|TRBV12-3/TRBV12-4|TRBJ1-2|many|15
CASTPPRPEFYGYTF
TGTGCCAGCACCCCCCCTCGTCCGGAATTTTATGGCTACACCTTC
>NA|TRBV12-3/TRBV12-4|TRBJ2-5|many|11
CASSFSVTQYF
TGTGCCAGCAGTTTTTCTGTGACCCAGTACTTC
>TRBD2|TRBV4-1|TRBJ2-3|once|16
CASSGRTSGSTDTQYF
TGCGCCAGCAGCGGGCGGACTAGCGGGAGCACAGATACGCAGTATTTT
>NA|TRBV9|TRBJ2-1|NA|15
CASSVRGQAYNEQFF
TGTGCCAGCAGCGTACGCGGGCAAGCCTACAATGAGCAGTTCTTC
>TRBD1|TRBV6-2/TRBV6-3|TRBJ2-2|many|18
CASSYTLGNRGRTGELFF
TGTGCCAGCAGTTACACCCTCGGGAACAGGGGGCGTACCGGGGAGCTGTTTTTT
>TRBD2|TRBV5-1|TRBJ2-1|NA|13
CASKAGGTNEQFF
TGCGCCAGCAAGGCGGGGGGGACCAATGAGCAGTTCTTC
>TRBD2|TRBV7-8|TRBJ2-3|NA|12
CASSGQTSTQYF
TGTGCCAGCAGCGGGCAGACTAGCACGCAGTATTTT